These 9 T cell receptor beta chains were all obtained from the same sample, sequenced in a study of response to subunit inactivated influenza vaccine. TCRdb analysed the RT-PCR reads with MiXCR anew, one entry per CDR3 protein. The top ten hold 10% to 15% of the sample, which has approximately 530,000 distinct CDR3 sequences, approximately 6.9% seen once. The sample here was PBMCs from blood, taken around 25 months after vaccination. These receptors came from a man in his fifties or sixties who received an inactivated influenza vaccine.

This clonotype was seen a few times. The V gene is TRBV3-1, the J gene TRBJ2-5, with D maybe TRBD1 (6 bases). The germline V gene has CDR1 LGHDT and CDR2 YNNKEL (reference sequence). V lost 4 bases to trimming and J lost 5 bases, with 14 bases between them. This CDR3 contains 14 residues. The CDR3: CASSRDRFRETQYF. In DNA form, the CDR3 reads TGTGCCAGCAGCCGCGACAGGTTCCGCGAGACCCAGTACTTC.

This clonotype occurred a few times. J is TRBJ1-1 and V is TRBV12-3 or TRBV12-4, with 9 bases lining up with TRBD1. The CDR3 sequence is 15 residues long. J gave up 0 bases and V 4 bases, and 3 bases lay outside the gene matches. CDR3 coding DNA: TGTGCCAGCAGTTATGGGGACAGGGTGAACACTGAAGCTTTCTTT. This sequence encodes CASSYGDRVNTEAFF.

This clonotype was picked up many times. The genes are TRBV5-6 and TRBJ1-2; D is perhaps TRBD1 (6 bases). CDR3 length: 15 residues. V shed 3 bases and J shed 4 bases, with 16 bases lying between them. The germline V gene encodes CDR1 SGHDT and CDR2 YYEEEE. In DNA, the CDR3 is TGTGCCAGCAGCTCGAGTGGGGGGGCCCTCTATGGCTACACCTTC. Translated, it gives CASSSSGGALYGYTF. The full variable domain, completed using reference TRBV5-6 and TRBJ1-2, is DAGVTQSPTHLIKTRGQQVTLRCSPKSGHDTVSWYQQALGQGPQFIFQYYEEEERQRGNFPDRFSGHQFPNYSSELNVNALLLGDSALYLCASSSSGGALYGYTFGSGTRLTVV.

CDR3 loop: CASRADRHEQFF. The CDR3, as DNA: TGTGCCAGCAGGGCAGACAGGCATGAGCAGTTCTTC. The gene calls are TRBV2 and TRBJ2-1; a possible D gene is TRBD1 (6 bases). The CDR3 covers 12 residues. Deletions cut 6 bases from V and 8 bases from J, with 11 bases between. CDR1 is SNHLY, CDR2 FYNNEI, per germline. Combining the CDR3 with reference TRBV2 and TRBJ2-1 gives the whole variable domain EPEVTQTPSHQVTQMGQEVILRCVPISNHLYFYWYRQILGQKVEFLVSFYNNEISEKSEIFDDQFSVERPDGSNFTLKIRSTKLEDSAMYFCASRADRHEQFFGPGTRLTVL.

This clonotype has at least ten counts. This chain connects TRBV5-1 to TRBJ2-7; 11 nucleotides align to TRBD1. Germline CDR1 and CDR2: SGHRS and YFSETQ. CDR3 length equals 15 residues. J gave up 6 bases and V 4 bases, and 9 bases lay outside the gene matches. For the CDR3, the DNA is TGCGCCAGCAGCCTGCGGACAGGGGGCTTATCCGAGCAGTACTTC. Translation: CASSLRTGGLSEQYF.

This clonotype showed up just a few times. The V and J genes are TRBV6-5 and TRBJ2-7; D may be TRBD1 (6 bases). With 7 bases removed from V and 9 bases from J, the gap between germline ends came to 16 bases. Germline V gene lookup returns CDR1 MNHEY and CDR2 SVGAGI. This CDR3 is 12 amino acids long. The CDR3 bases are TGTGCCAGCACGGACAGTACCTTGGGGCAGTACTTC. It translates to CASTDSTLGQYF.

This clonotype was detected many times. The gene calls are TRBV3-1 and TRBJ2-7; the D gene is possibly TRBD1 (6 bases). CDR1 LGHDT and CDR2 YNNKEL come from the germline V gene (reference sequence). CDR3 length: 14 amino acids. The V end lost 4 bases, the J end lost 2 bases, and 12 bases lay between the germline ends. CDR3 nucleotide sequence: TGTGCCAGCAGCCCCCTTACAGGGACCTACGAGCAGTACTTC. It is translated as CASSPLTGTYEQYF.

V gene TRBV28 combines with J gene TRBJ1-5, with TRBD1 matching over 7 bases. V lost 7 bases to trimming and J lost 0 bases; unmatched junction nucleotides: 9. The CDR3 covers 16 residues. From germline, CDR1 is MDHEN and CDR2 SYDVKM. The CDR3 loop reads CASMTGRGYSNQPQHF. DNA for the CDR3: TGTGCCAGCATGACAGGGAGGGGGTATAGCAATCAGCCCCAGCATTTT.

This chain links TRBV4-3 with TRBJ2-2; TRBD2 aligns across 9 bases. CDR1 is LGHNA and CDR2 is YSLEER in the germline V gene. The CDR3 sequence is 18 residues long. J lost 7 bases, V lost 4 bases, and 16 bases had no gene match. The CDR3 is CASSRFLGREGPGGELFF. CDR3 DNA: TGCGCCAGCAGCCGCTTCCTAGGGCGGGAGGGCCCCGGCGGGGAGCTGTTTTTT.